Below, 30 T cell receptor beta chains from the same sample are listed, as sequenced in a study of blood T cells in healthy people across ages. Using a J-beta primer mix together with a sample-barcoded 5' primer, a second PCR was run for about 6 to 12 cycles. TCRdb passed the 5' RACE reads through MiXCR, listing each CDR3 protein once. The sample holds about 1.5 million distinct CDR3 sequences; roughly 43% are singletons and the top ten take less than 5%. Specimen: blood. These receptors originate from a woman aged 18-30 years in good health.

The chain combines TRBV28 with TRBJ2-3; 8 bases line up with TRBD2. CDR3 length: 14 residues. CDR1 MDHEN and CDR2 SYDVKM come from the germline V gene. V was pared by 7 bases and J by 4 bases, with 7 bases of the junction left unmatched. The CDR3 DNA reads TGTGCCAGCAATCTCGGACTAGCCCCAGATACGCAGTATTTT. This codes for CASNLGLAPDTQYF.

This clonotype was counted a few times. The chain recombines TRBV7-2 with TRBJ2-5; weak D call: TRBD2 (6 bases). The CDR3 has 14 amino acids. V was trimmed by 1 base and J by 3 bases, leaving 9 bases between them. The germline V gene encodes CDR1 SGHTA and CDR2 FQGNSA. In DNA, the CDR3 is TGTGCCAGCAGCTTAGGCGGGATAAAAGAGACCCAGTACTTC. This codes for CASSLGGIKETQYF.

This clonotype was recorded a few times. This chain joins TRBV20-1 and TRBJ1-5, with 7 bases aligning to TRBD1. V was pared by 5 bases and J by 10 bases, with 8 bases of the junction left unmatched. The CDR3 extends over 12 amino acids. Germline CDR1 and CDR2: DFQATT and SNEGSKA (reference sequence). The CDR3 bases are TGCAGTGCTCTCACTCGGACAGGCCCCCAGCATTTT. Its translation is CSALTRTGPQHF.

The chain's CDR3 is CSARPTLGITEAFF. The CDR3 DNA follows: TGCAGTGCTAGACCTACCTTAGGGATCACTGAAGCTTTCTTT. The V call is TRBV20-1, the J call TRBJ1-1; unclear D gene. This CDR3 has 14 residues. Germline CDR1 reads DFQATT; CDR2 reads SNEGSKA (reference sequence). V gave up 2 bases and J gave up 4 bases, with 14 bases separating them.

The rearrangement links TRBV6-1 to TRBJ2-5; D is perhaps TRBD2 (6 bases). TRBJ2-7 explains the end of the DNA better; the J call may be wrong. The CDR3 runs 16 residues. Per the germline V gene, CDR1 is MNHNS and CDR2 is SASEGT. The CDR3 protein is CASSMRDAIETYEQYF. The CDR3 nucleotides are TGTGCCAGCAGTATGCGGGACGCAATAGAGACCTACGAGCAGTACTTC.

The J gene is TRBJ2-7, the V gene TRBV20-1, with D possibly being TRBD1 or TRBD2 (5 bases each). The CDR3 runs to 14 residues. Per the germline V gene, CDR1 is DFQATT and CDR2 is SNEGSKA (reference sequence). V was pared by 4 bases and J by 0 bases, with 13 bases between. CDR3 DNA sequence: TGCAGTGCTACCGGGACCCTAAGCTCCTACGAGCAGTACTTC. Translated: CSATGTLSSYEQYF.

Written as DNA, the CDR3 is TGTGCCAGCACCCAAGGGGGCTCTCGGACCCAGTTCTTC. Its translation is CASTQGGSRTQFF. The V gene is TRBV6-5, the J gene TRBJ2-1; 7 nucleotides match TRBD1. Trimming removed 7 bases from V and 13 bases from J; junction bases left unmatched: 13. This CDR3 contains 13 residues. Germline V gene lookup returns CDR1 MNHEY and CDR2 SVGAGI.

The table lists this clonotype with a few counts. J is TRBJ2-3 and V is TRBV9, with 10 bases matching TRBD2. Germline loops: CDR1 SGDLS, CDR2 YYNGEE. The J segment lost 3 bases and the V segment lost 0 bases, leaving 4 bases of the junction unmatched. This CDR3 is built from 16 residues. The CDR3 DNA reads TGTGCCAGCAGCGTAGATGGGACTAGCGCGACAGATACGCAGTATTTT. Translation gives CASSVDGTSATDTQYF.

The count of this clonotype is one. The chain uses TRBV20-1 and TRBJ2-1, with D possibly matching TRBD2 (5 bases). Trimming removed 5 bases at V and 5 bases at J, with 13 bases between. CDR1 and CDR2 (germline): DFQATT, SNEGSKA (reference sequence). This CDR3 is 13 amino acids long. The CDR3: CSADRTGDNEQFF. CDR3 sequence (DNA): TGCAGTGCTGATCGGACTGGCGACAATGAGCAGTTCTTC.

J is TRBJ1-1 and V is TRBV7-9, with a weak D call TRBD1 (5 bases). In germline, CDR1 is SEHNR, CDR2 FQNEAQ (reference sequence). The CDR3 contains 14 residues. Trimming took off 1 base at V and 7 bases at J, with 13 bases between the two ends. CDR3 sequence reads: CASSLVGPSSEAFF. In DNA, the CDR3 is TGTGCCAGCAGCTTAGTGGGACCCTCAAGTGAAGCTTTCTTT.

This chain joins TRBV7-2 and TRBJ1-1; TRBD1 matches at 10 bases. The CDR3 is 14 residues long. V lost 6 bases, J lost 10 bases, and 11 bases stayed unmatched. The V gene's germline CDR1 is SGHTA and CDR2 FQGNSA. The CDR3 sequence is CASSLPGQGTVAFF. The CDR3 DNA reads as TGTGCCAGCAGTTTACCGGGACAGGGGACGGTAGCTTTCTTT.

This clonotype was seen once. This sequence joins TRBV20-1 and TRBJ1-1, with D unresolved. The germline gives CDR1 DFQATT, CDR2 SNEGSKA (reference sequence). This CDR3 contains 12 residues. V was cut by 3 bases and J by 4 bases, with 9 bases left in between. Here the CDR3 DNA reads TGCAGTGCTAGCTCGGCAGTCACTGAAGCTTTCTTT. Amino acids: CSASSAVTEAFF.

The CDR3 DNA is TGCGCCAGCAGCCTGAGAGGGGGGCCCGGAAACACCATATATTTT. Amino acid sequence: CASSLRGGPGNTIYF. V usage is TRBV5-1 and J usage is TRBJ1-3; D might be TRBD1 (6 bases). There are 15 residues in the CDR3. Trimming shortened V by 4 bases and J by 4 bases, and 15 bases separated the two germline ends. In germline, CDR1 is SGHRS, CDR2 YFSETQ.

This clonotype was recorded a few times. The chain is built from TRBV19 and TRBJ2-1; D might be TRBD2 (7 bases). V was pared by 5 bases and J by 0 bases, with 11 bases between. The V gene's germline CDR1 is LNHDA and CDR2 SQIVND (reference sequence). This CDR3 has 15 residues. DNA for the CDR3: TGTGCCAGTAGTTGGGGGGGCAGCTCCTACAATGAGCAGTTCTTC. It yields the protein CASSWGGSSYNEQFF.

This clonotype was counted only a few times. V is TRBV2 and J is TRBJ1-5; no reliable D call. CDR1 and CDR2 (germline): SNHLY, FYNNEI. Trimming cost V 8 bases and J 4 bases, with 9 bases left between them. The CDR3 length is 12 residues. CDR3 in amino acids: CASQSPNQPQHF. CDR3 DNA: TGTGCCAGCCAATCCCCGAATCAGCCCCAGCATTTT.

This clonotype was counted only a few times. Since the CDR3 does not end with the conserved phenylalanine or tryptophan, this likely comes from a read error. The V gene is TRBV20-1, the J gene TRBJ2-5, with no clear D. Germline CDR1 reads DFQATT; CDR2 reads SNEGSKA (reference sequence). There are 15 residues in the CDR3. With 0 bases removed from V and 1 base from J, the gap between germline ends came to 12 bases. This CDR3 is CSARDLELGQETQYV. In nucleotides, the CDR3 is TGCAGTGCTAGAGATCTCGAGTTGGGCCAAGAGACCCAGTACGTC.

This sequence joins TRBV3-1 and TRBJ2-5; D not certain. Trimming left V 3 bases short and J 3 bases short, with 17 bases between. This CDR3 comprises 16 residues. CDR1 is LGHDT and CDR2 is YNNKEL in the germline V gene (reference sequence). CDR3 sequence: CASSHSSASKKETQYF. The CDR3 coding sequence is TGTGCCAGCAGCCACTCTTCTGCTAGTAAGAAAGAGACCCAGTACTTC.

The chain employs TRBV5-6 and TRBJ1-2; the match to TRBD1 covers 7 bases. V lost 4 bases to trimming and J lost 1 base; unmatched junction nucleotides: 10. The CDR3 has 16 amino acids. Germline V CDR1 and CDR2: SGHDT, YYEEEE. The CDR3 DNA is TGTGCCAGCAGCGACATGACAGGGAATATTAACTATGGCTACACCTTC. Translated, it gives CASSDMTGNINYGYTF.

This clonotype was seen a handful of times. The V and J genes are TRBV4-2 and TRBJ2-3, with TRBD2 matching over 7 bases. The CDR3 is 17 amino acids. Trimming took 2 bases from V and 4 from J; bases not matched to a gene: 12. Germline CDR1 is LGHNA and CDR2 is YNFKEQ. This chain's CDR3 is CASSQRLAAPIPDTQYF. In nucleotides, the CDR3 is TGTGCCAGCAGCCAACGGCTAGCGGCCCCTATCCCAGATACGCAGTATTTT.

This chain joins TRBV25-1 and TRBJ1-2, with no clear D. The V end was cut by 6 bases, the J end by 3 bases, with 8 bases between. Germline CDR1 MGHDK, CDR2 SYGVNS. The CDR3 runs to 12 residues. For the CDR3, the DNA is TGTGCCAGCAGGGACGGATACTATGGCTACACCTTC. Its translation: CASRDGYYGYTF.

V usage is TRBV5-1 and J usage is TRBJ2-1; 9 bases are a match to TRBD2. V was clipped by 0 bases and J by 7 bases; unmatched bases: 5. The CDR3 is 15 residues long. Germline V gene sequence: CDR1 SGHRS, CDR2 YFSETQ. Here the CDR3 DNA reads TGCGCCAGCAGCTTGGCGAGCGGGAGGAAAAATGAGCAGTTCTTC. Residues: CASSLASGRKNEQFF.

The rearrangement joins TRBV7-9 to TRBJ1-1; D gene uncertain. Trimming took 4 bases from V and 3 from J, leaving 12 bases between them. In germline, CDR1 is SEHNR, CDR2 FQNEAQ (reference sequence). This CDR3 contains 14 residues. The CDR3 nucleotides are TGTGCCAGCAGCTCCACAGTCGATGACACTGAAGCTTTCTTT. This gives the protein CASSSTVDDTEAFF.

This clonotype was counted a few times. The CDR3 DNA is TGTGCCAGCAGTTACAGAGTCGCCAGTGCGGGTGAGCAGTTCTTC. Residues: CASSYRVASAGEQFF. The chain joins TRBV6-5 to TRBJ2-1; TRBD2 might be the D (5 bases). V lost 2 bases, J lost 9 bases, and 17 bases lay in between. Germline CDR1 reads MNHEY; CDR2 reads SVGAGI. CDR3 length equals 15 residues.

J is TRBJ1-2 and V is TRBV20-1; the match to TRBD1 covers 7 bases. CDR3 size: 14 residues. CDR1 and CDR2 from the germline V gene are DFQATT and SNEGSKA (reference sequence). The V and J ends lost 5 bases and 2 bases, in that order; junction bases with no gene match: 8. Here the CDR3 DNA reads TGCAGTGCTTCCCGGGACAGCCCCAACTATGGCTACACCTTC. It is translated as CSASRDSPNYGYTF.

This clonotype was recorded many times. The chain is built from TRBV3-1 and TRBJ1-2; D is possibly TRBD1 (6 bases). The V gene lost 2 bases and the J gene lost 6 bases, with 16 bases spanning the gap. This CDR3 comprises 15 residues. From germline, CDR1 is LGHDT and CDR2 YNNKEL (reference sequence). CDR3 in DNA: TGTGCCAGCAGCCAATACCCCCGGACAGTGGATGGCTACACCTTC. It specifies CASSQYPRTVDGYTF. Full variable domain (remainder filled in from reference TRBV3-1 and TRBJ1-2): DTAVSQTPKYLVTQMGNDKSIKCEQNLGHDTMYWYKQDSKKFLKIMFSYNNKELIINETVPNRFSPKSPDKAHLNLHINSLELGDSAVYFCASSQYPRTVDGYTFGSGTRLTVV.

There are a few counts of this clonotype. This chain connects TRBV6-6 to TRBJ2-1; 10 bases map to TRBD2. Trimming cost V 2 bases and J 15 bases; bases outside gene matches: 7. Germline CDR1 and CDR2: MNHNY and SVGAGI (reference sequence). This CDR3 has 13 residues. The CDR3 nucleotides are TGTGCCAGCAGTTACGCGACTAGCGGGTGGCGGTTCTTC. Its translation: CASSYATSGWRFF.

The chain employs TRBV7-9 and TRBJ1-1; D is perhaps TRBD1 (5 bases). CDR1 and CDR2 from the germline V gene are SEHNR and FQNEAQ (reference sequence). The V end was cut by 0 bases, the J end by 7 bases, with 15 bases between. CDR3 length: 15 amino acids. The DNA for the CDR3 is TGTGCCAGCAGCTTAGCCCCGGGAGGGGTCGGTGAAGCTTTCTTT. Translation: CASSLAPGGVGEAFF.

This clonotype was detected only a few times. The V gene is TRBV20-1, the J gene TRBJ2-3, with no clear D. Germline V gene lookup returns CDR1 DFQATT and CDR2 SNEGSKA (reference sequence). Trimming left V 8 bases short and J 3 bases short, with 21 bases between. The CDR3 is 15 residues long. As DNA, the CDR3 is TGCAGTAGTAGTAAAGGGATGGTCAGTACAGATACGCAGTATTTT. This codes for CSSSKGMVSTDTQYF.

V usage is TRBV12-3 or TRBV12-4 and J usage is TRBJ2-3; D call uncertain. The CDR3 sequence is 14 residues long. The germline V and J ends were trimmed by 3 bases and 3 bases, with 10 bases remaining between them. Here the CDR3 DNA reads TGTGCCAGCAGTTTCCCCACGAGAACAGATACGCAGTATTTT. Its translation is CASSFPTRTDTQYF.

This chain joins TRBV7-9 and TRBJ2-1; 7 nucleotides match TRBD2. Germline values: CDR1 SEHNR, CDR2 FQNEAQ (reference sequence). The CDR3 length is 14 residues. V gave up 5 bases and J gave up 6 bases; unmatched junction bases: 7. The CDR3 DNA reads as TGTGCCAGCAGCCCCCCATGGACTAGCAATGAGCAGTTCTTC. Its translation: CASSPPWTSNEQFF.